This T cell receptor beta chain was obtained from a study of cytomegalovirus exposure and HLA in healthy donors. Separate from the approximately 600-subject first cohort was the approximately 110-subject validation cohort, to which the donors belonged. CDR3 length: 15 residues. The V gene end was trimmed by 2 bases and the J gene end by 4 bases; junction bases not matched to a gene: 7. CDR1 is SGHDT, CDR2 YYEEEE, per germline. TCRdb's copy holds only in-frame clones and misses some; the assay was immunoSEQ multiplex PCR. The data hold around 180,000 clones, with around four fifths observed a single time.

The chain uses TRBV5-6 and TRBJ1-2, with TRBD1 identical over 8 bases. The TCR originated in a man between 18 and 35 years old in good health and CMV-seropositive. The sequencing input was PBMCs. The DNA of the CDR3 is TGTGCCAGCAGCTTCGGGACAGGCGCTTCCTATGGCTACACCTTC. Translation: CASSFGTGASYGYTF.